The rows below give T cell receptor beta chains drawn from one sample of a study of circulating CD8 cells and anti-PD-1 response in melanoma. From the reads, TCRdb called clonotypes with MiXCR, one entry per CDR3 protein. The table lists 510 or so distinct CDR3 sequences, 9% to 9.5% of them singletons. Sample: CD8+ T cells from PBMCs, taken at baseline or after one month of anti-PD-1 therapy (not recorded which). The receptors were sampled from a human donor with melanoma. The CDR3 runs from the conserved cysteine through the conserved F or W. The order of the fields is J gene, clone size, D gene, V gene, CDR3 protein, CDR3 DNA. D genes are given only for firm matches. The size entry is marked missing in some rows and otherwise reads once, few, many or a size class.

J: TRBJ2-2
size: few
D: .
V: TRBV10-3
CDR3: CAIRGINTGELFF
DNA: TGTGCCATCAGAGGCATAAACACCGGGGAGCTGTTTTTT

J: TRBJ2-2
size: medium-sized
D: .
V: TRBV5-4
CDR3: CASSLEAGENTGELFF
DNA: TGTGCCAGCAGCTTGGAAGCAGGCGAGAACACCGGGGAGCTGTTTTTT

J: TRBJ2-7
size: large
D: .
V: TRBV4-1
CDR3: CASSQADQGSLYEQYF
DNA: TGCGCCAGCAGCCAAGCAGACCAGGGATCTCTCTACGAGCAGTACTTC

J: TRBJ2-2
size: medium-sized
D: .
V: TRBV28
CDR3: CASSQNTGELFF
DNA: TGTGCCAGCAGCCAGAACACCGGGGAGCTGTTTTTT

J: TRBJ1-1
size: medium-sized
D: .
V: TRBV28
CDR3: CATEPKEGDTEAFF
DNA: TGTGCCACAGAACCCAAGGAGGGAGACACTGAAGCTTTCTTT

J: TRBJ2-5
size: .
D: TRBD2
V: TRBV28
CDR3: CASSPLTSGLETQYF
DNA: TGTGCCAGCAGTCCCCTGACTAGCGGGTTAGAGACCCAGTACTTC

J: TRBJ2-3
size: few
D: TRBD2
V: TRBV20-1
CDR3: CSASGLLAGAPAGTDTQYF
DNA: TGCAGTGCTAGCGGGTTACTAGCGGGGGCCCCCGCTGGCACAGATACGCAGTATTTT

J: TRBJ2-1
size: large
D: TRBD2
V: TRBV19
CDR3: CASSTLAGVSDEQFF
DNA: TGTGCCAGTAGTACACTAGCGGGAGTCTCAGATGAGCAGTTCTTC

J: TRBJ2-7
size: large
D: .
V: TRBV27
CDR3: CASSSGRPERKTYEQYF
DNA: TGTGCCAGCAGTTCCGGGCGGCCTGAGAGGAAAACCTACGAGCAGTACTTC

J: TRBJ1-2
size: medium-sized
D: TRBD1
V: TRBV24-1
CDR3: CATSDHRGAGYTF
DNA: TGTGCCACCAGTGATCACAGGGGCGCGGGCTACACCTTC

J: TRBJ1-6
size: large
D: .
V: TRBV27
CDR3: CASGPPWLTNSPLHF
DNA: TGTGCCAGCGGGCCTCCTTGGCTCACTAATTCACCCCTCCACTTT

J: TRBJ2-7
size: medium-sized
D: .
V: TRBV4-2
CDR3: CASSPVGVIYEQYF
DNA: TGTGCCAGCAGCCCGGTGGGGGTAATCTACGAGCAGTACTTC

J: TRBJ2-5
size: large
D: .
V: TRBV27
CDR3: CASSRVVQETQYF
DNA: TGTGCCAGCAGTCGGGTAGTCCAAGAGACCCAGTACTTC

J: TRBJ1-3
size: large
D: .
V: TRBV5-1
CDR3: CASRRDRSIGNTIYF
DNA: TGCGCCAGCAGACGAGACAGGTCCATTGGAAACACCATATATTTT

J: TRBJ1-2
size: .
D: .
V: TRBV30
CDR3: CAWTLGWAQGYTF
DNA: TGTGCCTGGACCTTGGGGTGGGCGCAGGGCTACACCTTC

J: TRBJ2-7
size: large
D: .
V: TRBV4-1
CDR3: CASSQVFPREQYF
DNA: TGCGCCAGCAGCCAAGTCTTTCCCCGCGAGCAGTACTTC

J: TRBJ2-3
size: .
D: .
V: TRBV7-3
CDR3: CASSFRPTDTRYF
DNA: TGTGCTAGCAGCTTCCGTCCCACAGATACGCGGTATTTT

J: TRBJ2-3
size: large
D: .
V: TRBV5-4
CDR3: CASRIRGQEDTQYF
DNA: TGTGCCAGCAGAATCAGAGGGCAGGAGGATACGCAGTATTTT

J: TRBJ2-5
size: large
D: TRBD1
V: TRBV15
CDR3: CATSTGQGEETQYF
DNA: TGTGCCACCAGCACAGGACAGGGAGAAGAGACCCAGTACTTC

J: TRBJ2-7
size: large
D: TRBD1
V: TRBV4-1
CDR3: CANSDRGLYEQYF
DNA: TGCGCCAATTCGGACAGGGGGCTTTACGAGCAGTACTTC

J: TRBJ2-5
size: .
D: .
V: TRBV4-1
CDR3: CASSQDRGAGGTQYF
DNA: TGCGCCAGCAGCCAAGATCGTGGGGCAGGAGGGACCCAGTACTTC

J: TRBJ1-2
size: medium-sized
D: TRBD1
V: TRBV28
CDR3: CASSFPEDRGIYGYTF
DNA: TGTGCCAGCAGTTTCCCCGAAGACAGGGGGATTTATGGCTACACCTTC

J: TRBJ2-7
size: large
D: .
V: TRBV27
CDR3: CASSYLSEQYF
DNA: TGTGCCAGCAGTTATTTGTCCGAGCAGTACTTC

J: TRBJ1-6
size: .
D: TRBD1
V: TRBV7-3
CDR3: CASSTRDSENSPLHF
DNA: TGTGCCAGCAGCACCAGGGACAGCGAGAATTCACCCCTCCACTTT

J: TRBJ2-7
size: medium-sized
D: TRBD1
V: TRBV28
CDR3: CASSFPRGQFSYEQYF
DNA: TGTGCCAGCAGTTTCCCAAGGGGACAGTTCTCCTACGAGCAGTACTTC

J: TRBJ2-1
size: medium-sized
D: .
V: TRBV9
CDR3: CASSLQEANEQFF
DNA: TGTGCCAGCAGCCTGCAGGAGGCCAATGAGCAGTTCTTC

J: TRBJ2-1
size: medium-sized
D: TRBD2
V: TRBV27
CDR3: CASSPGTSSYNEQFF
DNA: TGTGCCAGCAGTCCCGGGACTAGCTCCTACAATGAGCAGTTCTTC

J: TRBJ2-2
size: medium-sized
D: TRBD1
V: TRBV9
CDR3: CASSVPTGRDTGELFF
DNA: TGTGCCAGCAGCGTACCGACAGGGCGAGACACCGGGGAGCTGTTTTTT

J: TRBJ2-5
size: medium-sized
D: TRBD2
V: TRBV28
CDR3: CASSPRTSGIQETQYF
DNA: TGTGCCAGCAGTCCGCGGACTAGCGGGATCCAAGAGACCCAGTACTTC

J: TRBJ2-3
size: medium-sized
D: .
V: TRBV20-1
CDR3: CSARYIRGRDTDTQYF
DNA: TGCAGTGCTAGATACATCAGGGGGAGGGACACAGATACGCAGTATTTT

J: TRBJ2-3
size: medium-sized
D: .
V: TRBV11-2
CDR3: CASSFRGDSTDTQYF
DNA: TGTGCCAGCAGCTTCAGGGGAGATAGCACAGATACGCAGTATTTT

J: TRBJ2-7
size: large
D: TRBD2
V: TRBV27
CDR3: CASSLSGSSYEQYF
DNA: TGTGCCAGCAGTCTAAGCGGGAGTTCCTACGAGCAGTACTTC

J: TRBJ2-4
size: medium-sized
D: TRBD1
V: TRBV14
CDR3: CASSPFDGTGKLAKNIQYF
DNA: TGTGCCAGCAGCCCTTTTGACGGGACAGGGAAATTGGCCAAAAACATTCAGTACTTC

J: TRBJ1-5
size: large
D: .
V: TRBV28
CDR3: CASQWRGNQPQHF
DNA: TGTGCCAGCCAGTGGAGGGGCAATCAGCCCCAGCATTTT

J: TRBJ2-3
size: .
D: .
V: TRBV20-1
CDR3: CSARDFPQYF
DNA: TGCAGTGCTAGAGACTTCCCGCAGTATTTT

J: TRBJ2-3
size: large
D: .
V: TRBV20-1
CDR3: CSAPVEFTDTQYF
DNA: TGCAGTGCCCCGGTGGAGTTTACGGATACGCAGTATTTT

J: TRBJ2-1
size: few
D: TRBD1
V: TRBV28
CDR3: CASSSEDRGPTYNEQFF
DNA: TGTGCCAGCAGTTCAGAGGACAGGGGGCCTACCTACAATGAGCAGTTCTTC

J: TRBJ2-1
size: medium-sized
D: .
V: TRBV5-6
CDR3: CASSFARGGDEQFF
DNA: TGTGCCAGCAGCTTTGCTCGGGGAGGCGATGAGCAGTTCTTC

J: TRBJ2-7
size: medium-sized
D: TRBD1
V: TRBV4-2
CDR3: CASSQGQFVGEQYF
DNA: TGTGCCAGCAGCCAGGGACAGTTCGTCGGCGAGCAGTACTTC

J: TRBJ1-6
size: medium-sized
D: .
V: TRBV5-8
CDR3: CASSDPRDTLNSPLHF
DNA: TGTGCCAGCAGCGATCCCCGGGACACCCTAAATTCACCCCTCCACTTT

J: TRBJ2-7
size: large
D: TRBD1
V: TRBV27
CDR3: CASSLGTGGPYEQYF
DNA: TGTGCCAGCAGTTTAGGGACAGGGGGCCCCTACGAGCAGTACTTC

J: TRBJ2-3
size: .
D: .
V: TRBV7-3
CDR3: CVSSPARSTDTQYF
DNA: TGTGTCAGCAGCCCCGCGCGAAGCACAGATACGCAGTATTTT

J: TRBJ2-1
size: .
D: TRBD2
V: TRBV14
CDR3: CASSQESAGDNEQFF
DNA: TGTGCCAGCAGCCAAGAATCGGCGGGAGACAATGAGCAGTTCTTC

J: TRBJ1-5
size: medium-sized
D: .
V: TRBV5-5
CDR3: CASSLASGRQPQHF
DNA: TGTGCCAGCAGCTTAGCGTCAGGGCGACAGCCCCAGCATTTT

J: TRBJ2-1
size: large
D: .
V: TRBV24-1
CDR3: CATSETGAYNEQFF
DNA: TGTGCCACCAGTGAAACCGGGGCTTACAATGAGCAGTTCTTC

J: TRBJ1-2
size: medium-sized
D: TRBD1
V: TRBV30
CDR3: CAWSLTRTGGTDGYTF
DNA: TGTGCCTGGAGTCTCACTCGGACAGGGGGCACCGATGGCTACACCTTC

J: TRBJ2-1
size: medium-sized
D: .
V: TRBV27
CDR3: CASRDGYNEQFF
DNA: TGTGCCAGCCGTGACGGCTACAATGAGCAGTTCTTC

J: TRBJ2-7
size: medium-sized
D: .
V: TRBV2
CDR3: CASRDRPYEQYF
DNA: TGTGCCAGCAGGGACAGACCCTACGAGCAGTACTTC

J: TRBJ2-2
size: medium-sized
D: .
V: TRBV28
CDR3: CASSVTGVNTGELFF
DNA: TGTGCCAGCAGCGTAACGGGGGTGAACACCGGGGAGCTGTTTTTT

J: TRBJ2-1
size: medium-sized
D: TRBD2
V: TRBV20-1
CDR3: CSASGTSGLRNEQFF
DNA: TGCAGTGCTAGTGGGACTAGCGGGCTTAGAAATGAGCAGTTCTTC

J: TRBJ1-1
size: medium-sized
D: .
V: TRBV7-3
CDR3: CASSQIPTVAGKNTEAFF
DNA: TGTGCCAGCAGCCAAATTCCGACAGTAGCTGGTAAAAACACTGAAGCTTTCTTT

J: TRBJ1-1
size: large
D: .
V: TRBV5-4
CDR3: CASSLGDNDGYLPEAFF
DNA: TGTGCCAGCAGCTTGGGGGACAATGACGGGTATCTTCCTGAAGCTTTCTTT

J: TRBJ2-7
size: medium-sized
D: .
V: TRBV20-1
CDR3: CSARSGEFYEQYF
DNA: TGCAGTGCTAGGTCGGGGGAGTTCTACGAGCAGTACTTC

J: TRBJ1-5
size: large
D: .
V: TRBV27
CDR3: CASSYTADQPQHF
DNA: TGTGCCAGCAGTTATACCGCTGATCAGCCCCAGCATTTT

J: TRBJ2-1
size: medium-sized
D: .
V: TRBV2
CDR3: CASIIEGGYNEQFF
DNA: TGTGCCAGCATAATTGAGGGGGGTTACAATGAGCAGTTCTTC

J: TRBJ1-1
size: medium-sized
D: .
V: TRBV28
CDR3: CASSAGFGNTEAFF
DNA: TGTGCCAGCAGTGCGGGCTTCGGGAACACTGAAGCTTTCTTT

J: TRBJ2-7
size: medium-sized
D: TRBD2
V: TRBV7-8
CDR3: CASSFPLAGEYEQYF
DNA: TGTGCCAGCAGCTTTCCTTTAGCGGGAGAATACGAGCAGTACTTC

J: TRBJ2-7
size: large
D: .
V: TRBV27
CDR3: CASSLVGQETYEQYF
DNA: TGTGCCAGCAGTTTAGTCGGCCAGGAGACCTACGAGCAGTACTTC

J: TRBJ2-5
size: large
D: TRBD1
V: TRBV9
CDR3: CASSAHRDRGWETQYF
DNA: TGTGCCAGCAGCGCCCACCGGGACAGGGGATGGGAGACCCAGTACTTC